These 25 T cell receptor beta chains came from one sample sequenced in a study of blood T cell repertoires in COVID-19. The table came from immunoSEQ multiplex PCR; TCRdb's copy has only in-frame clones and leaves some out. The table lists over 120,000 clones, over 65% of them singletons. Sequenced: peripheral blood. All receptors come from a woman at least 80 years old with active or convalescent COVID-19.

The rearrangement links TRBV7-9 to TRBJ1-1, with D unclear. Germline V CDR1 and CDR2: SEHNR, FQNEAQ (reference sequence). V was pared by 5 bases and J by 5 bases, with 6 bases between. The CDR3 is 11 residues long. Here the CDR3 reads CASSRQTEAFF. In nucleotides, the CDR3 is TGTGCCAGCAGCAGACAAACTGAAGCTTTCTTT.

This clone was observed once. The V gene is TRBV12-5, the J gene TRBJ1-1, with 10 nucleotides matching TRBD1. This CDR3 spans 15 amino acids. With 2 bases clipped from V and 7 bases from J, the junction kept 7 bases outside the gene matches. Germline lookup yields CDR1 LGHNT and CDR2 FRNRAP. The CDR3 nucleotides read TGTGCTAGTGGTTTGCCCCGACAGGGGGCCGATGAAGCTTTCTTT. Protein: CASGLPRQGADEAFF.

J is TRBJ1-2 and V is TRBV28, with 11 bases matching TRBD1. This CDR3 has 15 amino acids. Germline V gives CDR1 MDHEN, CDR2 SYDVKM. V trimming: 5 bases; J trimming: 8 bases; junction bases outside the gene matches: 10. Written as DNA, the CDR3 is TGTGCCAGCAGTCCCCCGGGACAGGGGGTTTGGGGCTACACCTTC. Residues: CASSPPGQGVWGYTF.

The rearrangement uses TRBV6-2 or TRBV6-3 and TRBJ2-7, with 10 bases lining up with TRBD2. V lost 6 bases, J lost 2 bases, and 10 bases stayed unmatched. The CDR3 has 16 residues. Germline CDR1 and CDR2: MNHEY and SVGEGT. The CDR3 sequence is CASSRLVAGGTYEQYF. CDR3 DNA: TGTGCCAGCAGCAGATTAGTAGCGGGGGGCACCTACGAGCAGTACTTC.

A remark on this clone: Other DNA sequences in the same sample also yield this CDR3. The chain employs TRBV2 and TRBJ1-4; D is ambiguous. Trimming removed 5 bases from V and 0 bases from J, with 7 bases in between. CDR1 and CDR2 (germline): SNHLY, FYNNEI. This CDR3 contains 14 residues. CDR3 in DNA: TGTGCCAGCAGTAGAGATTCAACTAATGAAAAACTGTTTTTT. Its protein is CASSRDSTNEKLFF.

The chain carries TRBV5-1 and TRBJ1-5; possible D gene TRBD1, 5 bases. Germline V CDR1 and CDR2: SGHRS, YFSETQ. Trimming removed 4 bases at V and 7 bases at J, with 18 bases between. The CDR3 contains 15 residues. The CDR3 protein is CASSLGGTGEQPQHF. CDR3 DNA sequence: TGCGCCAGCAGCCTCGGGGGGACGGGAGAACAGCCCCAGCATTTT.

This chain joins TRBV13 and TRBJ2-1; 10 positions agree with TRBD2. This CDR3 spans 16 amino acids. V dropped 5 bases and J dropped 4; count of bases not matched to a gene: 8. Germline V lookup: CDR1 PRHDT, CDR2 FYEKMQ (reference sequence). The CDR3 region is CASSLKTSGFYNEQFF. Written as DNA, the CDR3 is TGTGCCAGCAGCCTAAAGACTAGCGGGTTTTACAATGAGCAGTTCTTC.

The gene calls are TRBV4-3 and TRBJ2-2; TRBD2 aligns across 8 bases. V shed 1 base, J shed 6 bases, and the junction held 7 bases outside the gene matches. Per the germline V gene, CDR1 is LGHNA and CDR2 is YSLEER. This CDR3 is 16 amino acids long. In DNA, the CDR3 is TGCGCCAGCAGCCAAGTGGTTGCGGGGGGCGCCGGGGAGCTGTTTTTT. Protein product: CASSQVVAGGAGELFF.

This clone was recorded only once. This chain links TRBV12-3 or TRBV12-4 with TRBJ2-1; D not resolved. V was cut by 5 bases and J by 7 bases, with 6 bases left in between. The CDR3 covers 11 residues. CDR3 nucleotides: TGTGCCAGCAGTCTAAAAAATGAGCAGTTCTTC. It is translated as CASSLKNEQFF.

This rearrangement joins TRBV27 to TRBJ1-1; a possible D gene is TRBD1 (5 bases). V lost 6 bases, J lost 4 bases, and 18 bases lay in between. The CDR3 runs 15 residues. CDR1 and CDR2 from the germline V gene are MNHEY and SMNVEV (reference sequence). CDR3 amino acids: CASSSVPGLSTEAFF. The CDR3 region has the DNA TGTGCCAGCAGCTCCGTACCGGGACTAAGCACTGAAGCTTTCTTT.

CDR3 loop: CASSRPGQGIPEQYF. DNA of the CDR3: TGTGCCAGCAGTAGACCGGGACAGGGTATACCGGAGCAGTACTTC. The chain combines TRBV6-2 or TRBV6-3 with TRBJ2-7; 9 positions agree with TRBD1. From germline, CDR1 is MNHEY and CDR2 SVGEGT. The V gene end was trimmed by 5 bases and the J gene end by 7 bases; junction bases not matched to a gene: 12. CDR3 length equals 15 residues.

CDR3 coding DNA: TGTGCCAGTACCATCGGGACTACCACCGGGGAGCTGTTTTTT. The encoded protein is CASTIGTTTGELFF. The rearrangement uses TRBV19 and TRBJ2-2, with TRBD2 matching over 7 bases. J lost 4 bases, V lost 7 bases, and 6 bases had no gene match. The germline CDR1 and CDR2 sequences are LNHDA and SQIVND (reference sequence). The CDR3 is 14 amino acids.

The genes are TRBV2 and TRBJ2-2; 14 nucleotides match TRBD2. CDR1 and CDR2 from the germline V gene are SNHLY and FYNNEI. V lost 5 bases, J lost 7 bases, and 6 bases stayed unmatched. The CDR3 runs 16 residues. The CDR3 here is CASSRGLAGGGGELFF. The CDR3 nucleotides are TGTGCCAGCAGTCGAGGACTAGCGGGGGGTGGCGGGGAGCTGTTTTTT. Full variable domain (remainder filled in from reference TRBV2 and TRBJ2-2): EPEVTQTPSHQVTQMGQEVILRCVPISNHLYFYWYRQILGQKVEFLVSFYNNEISEKSEIFDDQFSVERPDGSNFTLKIRSTKLEDSAMYFCASSRGLAGGGGELFFGEGSRLTVL.

This clone was picked up one time. The chain employs TRBV2 and TRBJ1-2, with D perhaps TRBD1 (5 bases). CDR1 is SNHLY, CDR2 FYNNEI, per germline. Trimming cost V 7 bases and J 5 bases, with 11 bases left between them. The CDR3 has 12 residues. This CDR3 reads CASKMTEYGYTF. CDR3 nucleotides: TGTGCCAGCAAAATGACAGAGTATGGCTACACCTTC.

V and J are TRBV3-1 (or the pseudogene TRBV3-2) and TRBJ1-2; no firm D call. CDR3 size: 15 residues. Germline assignment: CDR1 LGHDT and CDR2 YNNKEL (reference sequence). V gave up 0 bases and J gave up 3 bases, with 11 bases separating them. This chain's CDR3 is CASSQDSGLDYGYTF. The CDR3 DNA reads as TGTGCCAGCAGCCAAGACAGCGGATTAGACTATGGCTACACCTTC.

This clone was seen a handful of times. This sequence joins TRBV11-2 and TRBJ1-2, with 9 bases that match TRBD1. J lost 8 bases, V lost 1 base, and 8 bases had no gene match. The CDR3 has 15 residues. Germline CDR1 and CDR2: SGHAT and FQNNGV. Here the CDR3 DNA reads TGTGCCAGCAGCTTAGCCCGGACAGGGGTGTTCGGCTACACCTTC. This translates into CASSLARTGVFGYTF.

This clone was seen a single time. V is TRBV6-6 and J is TRBJ1-6; no clear D gene. The CDR3 is 14 residues long. Germline V CDR1 and CDR2: MNHNY, SVGAGI (reference sequence). The ends were cut back, 6 bases at V and 2 bases at J, with 8 bases in the middle. CDR3 region: CASRPGPYNSPLHF. The CDR3 DNA follows: TGTGCCAGCAGACCGGGTCCCTATAATTCACCCCTCCACTTT.

V and J are TRBV19 and TRBJ1-2; TRBD1 matches at 8 bases. CDR1 and CDR2 from the germline V gene are LNHDA and SQIVND (reference sequence). Germline trimming cut 1 base from V and 4 bases from J; bases unmatched to any gene: 5. This CDR3 has 15 amino acids. The CDR3 DNA follows: TGTGCCAGTAGTATAGCCGGACAGGGTGCCTATGGCTACACCTTC. This sequence encodes CASSIAGQGAYGYTF.

The chain carries TRBV19 and TRBJ1-3; D is possibly TRBD1 (5 bases). There are 15 residues in the CDR3. CDR1 and CDR2 (germline): LNHDA, SQIVND (reference sequence). V lost 4 bases to trimming and J lost 0 bases, with 10 bases between them. The CDR3, as DNA: TGTGCCAGTAGTACAATAACAGGCTCTGGAAACACCATATATTTT. Protein: CASSTITGSGNTIYF.

This chain uses TRBV7-6 with TRBJ2-7; tentative D call: TRBD1 (6 bases). The CDR3 has 14 residues. V was cut by 3 bases and J by 2 bases, with 11 bases left in between. CDR1 is SGHVS, CDR2 FNYEAQ, per germline. CDR3 DNA sequence: TGTGCCAGCAGCTTCGGGACAAAGGCCTACGAGCAGTACTTC. As protein: CASSFGTKAYEQYF.

The chain couples TRBV7-2 to TRBJ1-1, with D possibly being TRBD1 (5 bases). Germline CDR1 is SGHTA and CDR2 is FQGNSA. This CDR3 is 12 amino acids long. V dropped 5 bases and J dropped 4 bases, with 8 bases sitting between them. For the CDR3, the DNA is TGTGCCAGCAGCCTGACAGTCACTGAAGCTTTCTTT. This sequence encodes CASSLTVTEAFF.

The rearrangement joins TRBV13 to TRBJ1-5, with TRBD1 matching 10 bases. CDR1 and CDR2 from the germline V gene are PRHDT and FYEKMQ (reference sequence). This CDR3 contains 13 residues. Trimming at V came to 9 bases and at J to 2 bases, leaving 1 base not matched to a gene. CDR3 DNA sequence: TGTGCCAGTGGGACAGGGGGCAATCAGCCCCAGCATTTT. This sequence encodes CASGTGGNQPQHF.

This chain joins TRBV6-2 or TRBV6-3 and TRBJ2-2; the D gene is possibly TRBD1 (7 bases). The V gene's germline CDR1 is MNHEY and CDR2 SVGEGT. The CDR3 consists of 15 residues. V was clipped by 5 bases and J by 4 bases, with 14 bases between them. The CDR3 DNA follows: TGTGCCAGCAGTCACAGGGGAGGTAGCACCGGGGAGCTGTTTTTT. Amino acid sequence: CASSHRGGSTGELFF.

V gene TRBV7-2 combines with J gene TRBJ2-1, with D maybe TRBD1 (5 bases). The CDR3 length is 13 residues. The V end was cut by 5 bases, the J end by 4 bases, with 9 bases between. The germline gives CDR1 SGHTA, CDR2 FQGNSA. In DNA form, the CDR3 reads TGTGCCAGCAGCCGACAGTTATACAATGAGCAGTTCTTC. It encodes CASSRQLYNEQFF.

V is TRBV4-1 and J is TRBJ1-4; weak D call: TRBD1 (5 bases). This CDR3 is 14 amino acids long. V lost 4 bases to trimming and J lost 4 bases, with 10 bases between them. Germline V gene sequence: CDR1 MGHRA, CDR2 YSYEKL. The CDR3 spells CASSPTVNNEKLFF. The CDR3 region has the DNA TGCGCCAGCAGCCCGACAGTTAATAATGAAAAACTGTTTTTT.